This T cell receptor beta chain appears in the sequencing data of a study of spatial heterogeneity in lung cancer. Study details: In raw reads, more than eight appearances on average were recorded for each unique TCR and UMI combination.

The ends were cut back, 2 bases at V and 2 bases at J, with 13 bases in the middle. Germline V gene sequence: CDR1 MGHRA, CDR2 YSYEKL. The CDR3 spans 15 residues. TCRdb re-called the 5' RACE reads with MiXCR, one entry per CDR3 protein. The table records around 14,000 distinct CDR3 sequences, roughly 3.6% of them present only once. This clonotype was seen many times. This beta chain represents an off-target read in a library built for alpha chains; its size is of limited meaning. The sample's time point: sample taken at primary tumor resection. Samples were donated by 72 untreated early-stage non-small cell lung cancer patients. Sequencing of whole RNA from tumor, nontumor lung or frozen PBMC involved no sorting.

The V call is TRBV4-1, the J call TRBJ2-7; possible D gene TRBD1, 6 bases. The sample consisted of normal lung tissue next to the tumor, taken at surgery. The source is a male donor with early-stage non-small cell lung cancer. The CDR3 spells CASSQKSAGAYEQYF. Here the CDR3 DNA reads TGCGCCAGCAGCCAAAAGTCGGCAGGGGCCTACGAGCAGTACTTC.